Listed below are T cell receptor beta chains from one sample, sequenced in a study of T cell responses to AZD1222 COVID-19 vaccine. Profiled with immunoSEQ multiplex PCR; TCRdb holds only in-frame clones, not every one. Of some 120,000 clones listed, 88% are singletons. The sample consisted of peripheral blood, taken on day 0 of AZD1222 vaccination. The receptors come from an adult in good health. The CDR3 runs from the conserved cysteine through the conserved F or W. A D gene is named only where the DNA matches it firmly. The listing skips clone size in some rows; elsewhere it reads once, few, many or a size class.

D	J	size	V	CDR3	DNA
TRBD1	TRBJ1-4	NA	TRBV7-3	CASSATGTGLEKLFF	TGTGCCAGCAGCGCCACCGGGACAGGGCTCGAAAAACTGTTTTTT
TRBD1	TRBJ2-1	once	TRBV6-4	CASSEQGGDTGNEQFF	TGTGCCAGCAGTGAACAGGGGGGCGATACGGGCAATGAGCAGTTCTTC
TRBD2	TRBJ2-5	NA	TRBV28	CASSSSGGGETQYF	TGTGCCAGCAGTTCTAGCGGGGGAGGGGAGACCCAGTACTTC
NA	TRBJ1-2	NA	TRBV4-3	CASSPRAGRDKGYTF	TGCGCCAGCAGCCCTCGGGCGGGCAGGGATAAGGGCTACACCTTC
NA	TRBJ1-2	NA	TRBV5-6	CASSHRDVNGYTF	TGTGCCAGCAGCCACCGGGACGTCAATGGCTACACCTTC
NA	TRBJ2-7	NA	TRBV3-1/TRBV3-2	CASSPGPNSYEQYF	TGTGCCAGCAGCCCCGGACCGAACTCCTACGAGCAGTACTTC
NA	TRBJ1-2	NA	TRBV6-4	CASSDSGGLSGYTF	TGTGCCAGCAGTGACTCGGGGGGCTTGTCTGGCTACACCTTC
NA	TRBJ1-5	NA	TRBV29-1	CSVVWTDLGQPQHF	TGCAGCGTCGTCTGGACAGATTTAGGTCAGCCCCAGCATTTT
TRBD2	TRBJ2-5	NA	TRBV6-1	CASSEAAGETQYF	TGTGCCAGCAGTGAAGCAGCGGGGGAGACCCAGTACTTC
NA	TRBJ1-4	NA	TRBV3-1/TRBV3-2	CASSRGAYGPATNEKLFF	TGTGCCAGCAGCCGGGGGGCTTATGGGCCCGCAACTAATGAAAAACTGTTTTTT
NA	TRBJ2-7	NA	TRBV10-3	CAISESTRRDEQYF	TGTGCCATCAGTGAGTCTACCCGGAGGGACGAGCAGTACTTC
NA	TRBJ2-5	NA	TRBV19	CASSIRPGFSETQYF	TGTGCCAGTAGTATTCGTCCAGGGTTCTCAGAGACCCAGTACTTC
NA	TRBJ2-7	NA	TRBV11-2	CASSLGRDTAYEQYF	TGTGCCAGCAGCTTAGGGCGGGACACTGCCTACGAGCAGTACTTC
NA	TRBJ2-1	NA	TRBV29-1	CSGISGEKSYNEQFF	TGCAGCGGAATTTCAGGGGAAAAATCCTACAATGAGCAGTTCTTC
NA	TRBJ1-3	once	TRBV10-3	CAISESGPSGNTIYF	TGTGCCATCAGTGAGTCGGGACCCTCTGGAAACACCATATATTTT
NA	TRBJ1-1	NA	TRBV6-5	CASSYEGANTEAFF	TGTGCCAGCAGTTACGAGGGCGCGAATACTGAAGCTTTCTTT
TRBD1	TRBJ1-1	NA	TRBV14	CASSQPRQGGAEAFF	TGTGCCAGCAGCCAACCTAGACAGGGAGGGGCTGAAGCTTTCTTT
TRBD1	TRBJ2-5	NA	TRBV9	CASSVRTGVEETQYF	TGTGCCAGCAGCGTACGGACAGGAGTAGAAGAGACCCAGTACTTC
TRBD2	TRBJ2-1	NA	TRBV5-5	CASMWTSGTNEQFF	TGTGCCAGCATGTGGACTAGCGGAACCAATGAGCAGTTCTTC
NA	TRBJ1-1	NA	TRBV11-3	CASSLGVWSDTEAFF	TGTGCCAGCAGCTTAGGAGTCTGGTCGGACACTGAAGCTTTCTTT
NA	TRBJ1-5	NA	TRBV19	CASSIDGQTFYSNQPQHF	TGTGCCAGTAGTATAGATGGACAGACGTTCTATAGCAATCAGCCCCAGCATTTT
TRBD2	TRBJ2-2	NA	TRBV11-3	CASSETAAGGSTGELFF	TGTGCCAGCAGCGAGACAGCGGCGGGAGGGAGCACCGGGGAGCTGTTTTTT
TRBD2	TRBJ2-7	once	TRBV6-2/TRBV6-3	CASSSSYSGSEQYF	TGTGCCAGCAGTTCTTCTTATAGCGGGAGCGAGCAGTACTTC
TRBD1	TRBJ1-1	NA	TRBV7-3	CASSSGQLNTEAFF	TGTGCCAGCAGCTCGGGACAGTTGAACACTGAAGCTTTCTTT
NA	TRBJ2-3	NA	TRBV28	CASSLTWTQYF	TGTGCCAGCAGTTTGACTTGGACGCAGTATTTT
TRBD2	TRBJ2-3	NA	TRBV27	CASSLHLTSGRARRTDTQYF	TGTGCCAGCAGTTTGCATCTGACTAGCGGGAGGGCCAGACGCACAGATACGCAGTATTTT
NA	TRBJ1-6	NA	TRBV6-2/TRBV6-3	CASSWTSNSPLHF	TGTGCCAGCAGTTGGACTTCGAATTCACCCCTCCACTTT
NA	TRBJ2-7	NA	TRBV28	CASSFAPIPYEQYF	TGTGCCAGCAGTTTCGCTCCTATACCCTACGAGCAGTACTTC
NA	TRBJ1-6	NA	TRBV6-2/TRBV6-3	CASSYWSSYNLPLHF	TGTGCCAGCAGTTACTGGAGCTCCTATAATTTACCCCTCCACTTT
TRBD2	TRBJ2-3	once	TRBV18	CASSPPGTRHTDTQYF	TGTGCCAGCTCACCACCGGGGACTAGACACACCGATACGCAGTATTTT
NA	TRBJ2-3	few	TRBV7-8	CASSLARRPDTQYF	TGTGCCAGCAGCTTGGCGCGGCGTCCAGATACGCAGTATTTT
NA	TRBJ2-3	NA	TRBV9	CASSVQGMTDTQYF	TGTGCCAGCAGCGTCCAGGGAATGACAGATACGCAGTATTTT
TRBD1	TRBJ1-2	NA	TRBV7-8	CASSPHRGQNYGYTF	TGTGCCAGCAGCCCCCACAGGGGGCAGAACTATGGCTACACCTTC
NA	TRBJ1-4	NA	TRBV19	CASSIVATNEKLFF	TGTGCCAGTAGTATCGTTGCAACTAATGAAAAACTGTTTTTT
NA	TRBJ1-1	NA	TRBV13	CASSLGGPKNTEAFF	TGTGCCAGCAGCTTAGGAGGCCCGAAAAACACTGAAGCTTTCTTT
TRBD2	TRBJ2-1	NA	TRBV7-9	CASSFLAGARNEQFF	TGTGCCAGCAGCTTTTTAGCGGGAGCGCGCAATGAGCAGTTCTTC
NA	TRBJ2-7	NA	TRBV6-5	CASRVGAGNTYEQYF	TGTGCCAGCAGGGTAGGGGCAGGGAACACCTACGAGCAGTACTTC
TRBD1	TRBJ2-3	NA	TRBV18	CASSPSGTGGRRDTQYF	TGTGCCAGCTCACCAAGTGGGACAGGGGGCAGGAGAGATACGCAGTATTTT
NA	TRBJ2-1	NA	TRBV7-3	CASSPGASYNEQFF	TGTGCCAGCAGCCCGGGGGCCTCGTACAATGAGCAGTTCTTC
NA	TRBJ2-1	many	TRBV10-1	CASREGFGEQFF	TGCGCCAGCAGGGAAGGGTTTGGGGAGCAGTTCTTC